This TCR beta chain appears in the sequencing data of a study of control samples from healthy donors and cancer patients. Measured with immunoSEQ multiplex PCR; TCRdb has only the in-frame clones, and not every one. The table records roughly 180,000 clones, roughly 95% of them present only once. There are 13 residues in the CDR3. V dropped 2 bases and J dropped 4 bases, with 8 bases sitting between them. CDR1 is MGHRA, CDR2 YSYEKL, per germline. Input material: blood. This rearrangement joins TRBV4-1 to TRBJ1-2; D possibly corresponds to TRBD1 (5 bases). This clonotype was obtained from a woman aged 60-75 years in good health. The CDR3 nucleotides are TGCGCCAGCAGCCAACAGGGTACCTATGGCTACACCTTC. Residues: CASSQQGTYGYTF.